This is a list of T cell receptor beta chains from one sample in a study of blood T cells in healthy people across ages. Each CDR3 protein is one row after TCRdb ran MiXCR on the 5' RACE reads. The sample gives more than 800,000 distinct CDR3 sequences, around 43% of which show up once; about 19% is in the top ten. The sequenced sample consisted of blood. The receptors come from a woman aged 60-75 years in good health. CDR3s include the opening cysteine and the closing phenylalanine or tryptophan. The order of the fields is J gene, clone size, D gene, V gene, CDR3 DNA, CDR3 protein. The D gene is left open where the match is weak. Expanded clones are given a class, and other clones once, few, many or no size at all.

>TRBJ1-5|NA|NA|TRBV28
TGTGCCAGCAGTTTAGGGGGGAACGGATTGCCCCAGCATTTT
CASSLGGNGLPQHF
>TRBJ2-6|NA|NA|TRBV18
TGTGCCAGCTCACCACCGGGAACGCAAGGGGCCAACGTCCTGACTTTC
CASSPPGTQGANVLTF
>TRBJ2-3|NA|NA|TRBV6-1
TGTGCCAGCAGCCTCCCCCCTAATAGTGCGGCACACACAGATACGCAGTATTTT
CASSLPPNSAAHTDTQYF
>TRBJ2-5|few|NA|TRBV12-3/TRBV12-4
TGTGCCAGCAGCACCACAGGGTACCAAGAGACCCAGTACTTC
CASSTTGYQETQYF
>TRBJ1-2|NA|NA|TRBV12-3/TRBV12-4
TGTGCCAGCACTTTTAAGGATCGCTATGGCTACACCTTC
CASTFKDRYGYTF
>TRBJ2-1|NA|TRBD2|TRBV7-2
TGTGCCAGCAGCTTATTTAGCGGGGGCCGCTACAATGAGCAGTTCTTC
CASSLFSGGRYNEQFF
>TRBJ1-5|NA|NA|TRBV7-9
TGTGCCAGCAGCTTAGCGCCGAGTAGCCAGCCCCAGCATTTT
CASSLAPSSQPQHF
>TRBJ2-7|NA|NA|TRBV27
TGTGCCAGCAGTTCCTCTTCATGGGGCTCCTACGAGCAGTACTTC
CASSSSSWGSYEQYF
>TRBJ2-7|few|NA|TRBV10-3
TGTGCCATCAGTGAGTCTAGTGACGGGCGCGAGCAGTACTTC
CAISESSDGREQYF
>TRBJ2-7|NA|TRBD2|TRBV6-5
TGTGCCAGCAGTTCCCGGACTAGACCCTACGAGCAGTACTTC
CASSSRTRPYEQYF
>TRBJ2-2|NA|TRBD2|TRBV27
TGTGCCAGCAGTTTACCGGGAGGGGCGAACACCGGGGAGCTGTTTTTT
CASSLPGGANTGELFF
>TRBJ2-5|NA|NA|TRBV9
TGTGCCAGCAGCGTAGCGAATAGCCCGAGCGGGGAGACCCAGTACTTC
CASSVANSPSGETQYF
>TRBJ1-2|NA|NA|TRBV29-1
TGCAGCGTTGGCGAGGGCGAGGGCTACACCTTC
CSVGEGEGYTF
>TRBJ2-1|NA|TRBD2|TRBV9
TGTGCCAGCAGCGTGGGTAGCGGGGTGAATGAGCAGTTCTTC
CASSVGSGVNEQFF
>TRBJ2-3|NA|NA|TRBV20-1
TGCAGTGCTAAGGACGGGGGAGCCACAGATACGCAGTATTTT
CSAKDGGATDTQYF
>TRBJ2-3|once|NA|TRBV20-1
TGCAGTGCTACTTTGAGGGGGGCCCCATATACGCAGTATTTT
CSATLRGAPYTQYF
>TRBJ2-5|NA|NA|TRBV18
TGTGCCAGCTCACCAACCCGGGGCCAAGAGACCCAGTACTTC
CASSPTRGQETQYF
>TRBJ1-2|NA|NA|TRBV28
TGTGCCGGGAGCACCGGACTAAACTATGGCTACACCTTC
CAGSTGLNYGYTF
>TRBJ2-5|NA|TRBD2|TRBV29-1
TGCAGCGTTGACCAGGGAGGGGTGGAGACCGAGTACTTC
CSVDQGGVETEYF
>TRBJ2-7|few|TRBD1|TRBV6-6
TGTGCCAGCAGTTGGACAGGAAGCGAGCAGTACTTC
CASSWTGSEQYF
>TRBJ2-3|NA|NA|TRBV2
TGTGCCAGCAGTGTTTTGGGCGGATCTAGCACAGATACGCAGTATTTT
CASSVLGGSSTDTQYF
>TRBJ1-1|NA|NA|TRBV3-1
TGTGCCAGCAGCCAAGATAGGGACAAAGTAGCTTTCTTT
CASSQDRDKVAFF
>TRBJ2-5|NA|NA|TRBV28
TGTGCCAGCAGTCGTCCCATTCGAGGGGAGACCCAGTACTTC
CASSRPIRGETQYF
>TRBJ2-3|NA|NA|TRBV9
TGTGCCAGCAGCGTAGTGGAAGGAGCCACAGATACGCAGTATTTT
CASSVVEGATDTQYF
>TRBJ2-1|few|TRBD1|TRBV12-3/TRBV12-4
TGTGCCAGCAGGGGGACAGGGGGTAATGAGCAGTTCTTC
CASRGTGGNEQFF
>TRBJ1-2|NA|NA|TRBV30
TGTGCCTGGAGTCTTAGCTATGGCTACACCTTC
CAWSLSYGYTF
>TRBJ1-1|few|TRBD1|TRBV7-3
TGTGCCAGCAGCTTAACCGGGACAGGGCACCAGGGAGCTTTCTTT
CASSLTGTGHQGAFF
>TRBJ2-7|NA|NA|TRBV11-2
TGTGCCAGCAGCTTAGTCTCTTTGGGGGCTAGCGCAAACTCCTACGAGCAGTACTTC
CASSLVSLGASANSYEQYF
>TRBJ2-5|NA|NA|TRBV21-1
TGTGCCCAAGAGACCCAGTACTTC
CAQETQYF
>TRBJ2-1|few|TRBD1|TRBV24-1
TGTGCCACCAGTGATTTGGAGACAGGGGGTGAGCAGTTCTTC
CATSDLETGGEQFF
>TRBJ1-5|few|TRBD1|TRBV12-3/TRBV12-4
TGTGCCAGCAGTTTAGCGCTAGGGACAGGTCCGGGTACTCAGCCCCAGCATTTT
CASSLALGTGPGTQPQHF
>TRBJ1-2|NA|NA|TRBV3-1
TGTGCCAGCAGCCTGGTCGGGGGCCCCGGGCCTAACTATGGCTACACCTTC
CASSLVGGPGPNYGYTF
>TRBJ2-7|NA|TRBD1|TRBV7-6
TGTGCCAGCAGCTTAGATTCGGACAGGGCCTTCTACGAGCAGTACTTC
CASSLDSDRAFYEQYF
>TRBJ2-7|NA|TRBD2|TRBV3-1
TGTGCCTCCTCGGACCGCGGGAGTGTCTACAATGAGCAGTACTTC
CASSDRGSVYNEQYF
>TRBJ1-2|NA|TRBD1|TRBV5-1
TGCGCCAGCAGCTTGGCCGGGACAGGGGGCTTGTCCCTCCGATACACCTTC
CASSLAGTGGLSLRYTF
>TRBJ2-4|NA|TRBD2|TRBV5-1
TGCGCCAGCAGCTTGGACTCGGGACTAGCGGGAGGATGGGCCAAAAACATTCAGTACTTC
CASSLDSGLAGGWAKNIQYF
>TRBJ2-3|NA|NA|TRBV4-1
TGCGCCAGCAGCCAAAGTAGGCTAGCCCCAGATACGCAGTATTTT
CASSQSRLAPDTQYF
>TRBJ2-3|few|NA|TRBV4-2
TGTGCCAGCAGCCGGCAGACCACTGCAGATACGCAGTATTTT
CASSRQTTADTQYF